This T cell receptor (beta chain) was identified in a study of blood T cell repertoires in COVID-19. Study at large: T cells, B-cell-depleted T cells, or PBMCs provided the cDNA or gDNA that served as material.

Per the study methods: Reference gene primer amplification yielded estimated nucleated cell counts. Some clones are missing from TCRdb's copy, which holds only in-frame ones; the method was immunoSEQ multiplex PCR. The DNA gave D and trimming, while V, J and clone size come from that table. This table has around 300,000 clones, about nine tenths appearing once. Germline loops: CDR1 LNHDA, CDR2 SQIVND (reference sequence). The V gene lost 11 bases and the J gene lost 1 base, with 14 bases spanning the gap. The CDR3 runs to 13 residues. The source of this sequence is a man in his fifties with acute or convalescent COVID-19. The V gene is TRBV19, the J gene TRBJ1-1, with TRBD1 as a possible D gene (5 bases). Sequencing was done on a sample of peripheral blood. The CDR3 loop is CAQEGGENTEAFF. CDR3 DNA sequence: TGTGCCCAGGAGGGAGGGGAGAACACTGAAGCTTTCTTT.